A single sample is the source of the 15 T cell receptor beta chains below, sequenced in a study of OX40 agonist ivuxolimab in advanced cancers. TCRdb keeps only in-frame clones here, not all; method: immunoSEQ multiplex PCR. Seen here are under 80,000 clones, approximately 85% observed once, and the top ten hold 3.5% to 5%. The input for sequencing was CD4+ or CD8+ T cells sorted from blood, taken in a trial of the OX40 agonist ivuxolimab. The receptor set was obtained from an adult with an advanced solid tumor such as melanoma, head and neck, liver or kidney cancer.

The chain is built from TRBV4-1 and TRBJ1-5, with 7 nucleotides matching TRBD1. V trimming: 0 bases; J trimming: 9 bases; junction bases outside the gene matches: 8. This CDR3 is 15 amino acids long. The germline V gene has CDR1 MGHRA and CDR2 YSYEKL. The CDR3 loop is CASSQDDQGGRPQHF. The CDR3 coding sequence is TGCGCCAGCAGCCAAGATGACCAGGGGGGGAGGCCCCAGCATTTT.

This CDR3 reads CASWDRNTEAFF. The DNA of the CDR3 is TGTGCCAGTTGGGACAGGAACACTGAAGCTTTCTTT. J is TRBJ1-1 and V is TRBV28; TRBD1 aligns across 7 bases. There are 12 residues in the CDR3. Germline CDR1 MDHEN, CDR2 SYDVKM. V trimming: 9 bases; J trimming: 1 base; junction bases outside the gene matches: 2.

This clone was observed a handful of times. In nucleotides, the CDR3 is TGCGCCAGCAGCCAATTTTCCGCGGGCGCCTCCTACGAGCAGTACTTC. It yields the protein CASSQFSAGASYEQYF. This chain joins TRBV4-1 and TRBJ2-7; TRBD2 might be the D (5 bases). CDR3 size: 16 residues. V was shortened by 2 bases and J by 0 bases, with 14 bases between the two germline ends. Germline V gives CDR1 MGHRA, CDR2 YSYEKL.

The chain couples TRBV7-6 to TRBJ2-5, with TRBD2 matching over 11 bases. This CDR3 is 15 amino acids long. CDR1 SGHVS and CDR2 FNYEAQ come from the germline V gene. The ends lost 5 bases at V and 9 bases at J; junction bases unmatched: 11. The CDR3 DNA reads TGTGCCAGCAGCCAACCGACTAGCGGGAACGGTCCCCAGTACTTC. Its translation is CASSQPTSGNGPQYF.

The rearrangement uses TRBV11-2 and TRBJ2-1; D is ambiguous. V gave up 0 bases and J gave up 9 bases, with 9 bases separating them. The CDR3 has 13 residues. Germline V gives CDR1 SGHAT, CDR2 FQNNGV. The chain's CDR3 is CASSLDSAVEQFF. The CDR3 DNA follows: TGTGCCAGCAGCTTAGATTCGGCTGTTGAGCAGTTCTTC.

V is TRBV4-2 and J is TRBJ2-7; 8 positions agree with TRBD2. V lost 3 bases and J lost 3; bases outside the gene matches: 7. The CDR3 is 15 residues long. Germline V gene data show CDR1 as LGHNA and CDR2 as YNFKEQ. The DNA of the CDR3 is TGTGCCAGCAGCCATACTAGCGGCGATAACTACGAGCAGTACTTC. Translating gives CASSHTSGDNYEQYF.

The chain combines TRBV9 with TRBJ2-7, with 9 nucleotides matching TRBD2. The CDR3 is made up of 16 amino acids. Germline V lookup: CDR1 SGDLS, CDR2 YYNGEE. V lost 0 bases, J lost 2 bases, and 6 bases stayed unmatched. The CDR3 DNA reads as TGTGCCAGCAGCGTAGCAGCTAGCGGGATCCCCTACGAGCAGTACTTC. Its translation is CASSVAASGIPYEQYF.

The rearrangement links TRBV5-4 to TRBJ2-3; the match to TRBD2 covers 11 bases. CDR1 SGHNT and CDR2 YYREEE come from the germline V gene (reference sequence). Trimming at V came to 4 bases and at J to 3 bases, leaving 7 bases not matched to a gene. This CDR3 region has 16 residues. CDR3 amino acids: CASSNRLAGRTDTQYF. CDR3 bases: TGTGCCAGCAGCAACCGACTAGCGGGAAGAACAGATACGCAGTATTTT.

The chain uses TRBV2 and TRBJ2-6; 8 nucleotides match TRBD1. The ends lost 6 bases at V and 5 bases at J; junction bases unmatched: 6. The CDR3 extends over 15 amino acids. CDR1 is SNHLY and CDR2 is FYNNEI in the germline V gene. The CDR3, as DNA: TGTGCCAGCAGCGGCCCAGGGGGCTGGGCCAACGTCCTGACTTTC. Amino acid sequence: CASSGPGGWANVLTF.

The V gene is TRBV11-2, the J gene TRBJ2-7; maybe TRBD1 (6 bases). The V end was cut by 3 bases, the J end by 0 bases, with 9 bases between. This CDR3 spans 14 amino acids. Germline CDR1 is SGHAT and CDR2 is FQNNGV. The CDR3 DNA reads as TGTGCCAGCAGCTTGGGGACACACTCCTACGAGCAGTACTTC. Translating it yields CASSLGTHSYEQYF.

V and J are TRBV29-1 and TRBJ2-3; D gene ambiguous. The germline V gene encodes CDR1 SQVTM and CDR2 ANQGSEA. The CDR3 loop spans 14 amino acids. Trimming removed 3 bases from V and 0 bases from J, with 10 bases in between. Here the CDR3 DNA reads TGCAGCGTTGAGGGGTGGGCTAGCACAGATACGCAGTATTTT. It encodes CSVEGWASTDTQYF.

This clone was picked up one time. The chain couples TRBV2 to TRBJ2-1; 7 bases are a match to TRBD2. Looked up from germline, CDR1 is SNHLY and CDR2 is FYNNEI. The CDR3 spans 14 residues. V gave up 7 bases and J gave up 5 bases; unmatched junction bases: 8. Written as DNA, the CDR3 is TGTGCCAGCAATAATCGGCTAGCGGACAATGAGCAGTTCTTC. Its protein product is CASNNRLADNEQFF. Complete variable domain (other parts from reference TRBV2 and TRBJ2-1): EPEVTQTPSHQVTQMGQEVILRCVPISNHLYFYWYRQILGQKVEFLVSFYNNEISEKSEIFDDQFSVERPDGSNFTLKIRSTKLEDSAMYFCASNNRLADNEQFFGPGTRLTVL.

The chain has TRBV18 and TRBJ2-7; TRBD2 aligns across 8 bases. The CDR3 has 16 residues. Trimming took 3 bases from V and 0 from J; bases not matched to a gene: 7. CDR1 KGHSH and CDR2 LQKENI come from the germline V gene. CDR3 region: CASSPRTSSSSYEQYF. The CDR3, as DNA: TGTGCCAGCTCACCCCGGACTAGCAGTAGCTCCTACGAGCAGTACTTC.

This chain connects TRBV11-2 to TRBJ1-2; D is undetermined. Germline assignment: CDR1 SGHAT and CDR2 FQNNGV. The CDR3 is made up of 13 amino acids. Trimming removed 4 bases from V and 7 bases from J, with 13 bases in between. This CDR3 reads CASSSGSEGGYTF. In nucleotides, the CDR3 is TGTGCCAGCAGCTCCGGCTCGGAGGGTGGCTACACCTTC.

The chain joins TRBV11-2 to TRBJ2-7, with 10 bases aligning to TRBD1. The CDR3 loop spans 14 amino acids. V shed 4 bases, J shed 4 bases, and the junction held 4 bases outside the gene matches. The V gene's germline CDR1 is SGHAT and CDR2 FQNNGV. The CDR3 spells CASSYGTGVYEQYF. CDR3 nucleotide sequence: TGTGCCAGCAGCTACGGGACAGGGGTATACGAGCAGTACTTC.